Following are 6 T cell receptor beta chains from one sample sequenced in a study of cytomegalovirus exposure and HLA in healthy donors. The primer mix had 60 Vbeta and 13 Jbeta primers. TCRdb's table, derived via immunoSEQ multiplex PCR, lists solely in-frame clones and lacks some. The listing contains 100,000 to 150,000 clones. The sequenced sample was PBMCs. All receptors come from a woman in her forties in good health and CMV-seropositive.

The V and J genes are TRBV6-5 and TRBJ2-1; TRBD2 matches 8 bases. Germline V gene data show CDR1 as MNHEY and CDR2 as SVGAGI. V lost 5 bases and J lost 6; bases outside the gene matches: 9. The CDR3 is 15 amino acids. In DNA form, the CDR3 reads TGTGCCAGCAGTCCCGGAGCGGGAGAGGTCAATGAGCAGTTCTTC. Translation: CASSPGAGEVNEQFF.

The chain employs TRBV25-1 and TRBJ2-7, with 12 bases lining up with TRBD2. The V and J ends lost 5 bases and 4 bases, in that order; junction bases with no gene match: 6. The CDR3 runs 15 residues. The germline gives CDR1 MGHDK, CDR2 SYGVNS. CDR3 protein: CASSSTGTSGYEQYF. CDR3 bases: TGTGCCAGCAGTTCTACCGGGACTAGCGGGTACGAGCAGTACTTC.

CDR3 DNA: TGTGCCAGCAGTTACTCGAAGCAGGGGAATCAGCCCCAGCATTTT. It yields the protein CASSYSKQGNQPQHF. J is TRBJ1-5 and V is TRBV6-5; a possible D gene is TRBD1 (6 bases). This CDR3 has 15 amino acids. V dropped 0 bases and J dropped 4 bases, with 10 bases sitting between them. Germline V gives CDR1 MNHEY, CDR2 SVGAGI.

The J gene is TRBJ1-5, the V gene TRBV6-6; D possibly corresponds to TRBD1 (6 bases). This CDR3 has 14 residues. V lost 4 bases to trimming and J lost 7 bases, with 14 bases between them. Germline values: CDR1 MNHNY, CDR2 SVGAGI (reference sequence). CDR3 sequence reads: CASSSPRGGQPQHF. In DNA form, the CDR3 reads TGTGCCAGCAGTTCACCCAGGGGTGGCCAGCCCCAGCATTTT.

DNA for the CDR3: TGTGCCAGCAGCCATGTCCAGATAACCTATGGCTACACCTTC. Translation: CASSHVQITYGYTF. V and J are TRBV7-9 and TRBJ1-2; D is unclear. V lost 5 bases to trimming and J lost 4 bases, with 14 bases between them. The CDR3 has 14 amino acids. CDR1 SEHNR and CDR2 FQNEAQ come from the germline V gene (reference sequence).

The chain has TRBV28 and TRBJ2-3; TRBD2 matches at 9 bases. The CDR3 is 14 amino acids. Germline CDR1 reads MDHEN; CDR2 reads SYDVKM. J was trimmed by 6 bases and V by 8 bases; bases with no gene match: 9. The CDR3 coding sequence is TGTGCCAGCCGAGAAGCGGGAGGAGGGGATACGCAGTATTTT. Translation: CASREAGGGDTQYF.